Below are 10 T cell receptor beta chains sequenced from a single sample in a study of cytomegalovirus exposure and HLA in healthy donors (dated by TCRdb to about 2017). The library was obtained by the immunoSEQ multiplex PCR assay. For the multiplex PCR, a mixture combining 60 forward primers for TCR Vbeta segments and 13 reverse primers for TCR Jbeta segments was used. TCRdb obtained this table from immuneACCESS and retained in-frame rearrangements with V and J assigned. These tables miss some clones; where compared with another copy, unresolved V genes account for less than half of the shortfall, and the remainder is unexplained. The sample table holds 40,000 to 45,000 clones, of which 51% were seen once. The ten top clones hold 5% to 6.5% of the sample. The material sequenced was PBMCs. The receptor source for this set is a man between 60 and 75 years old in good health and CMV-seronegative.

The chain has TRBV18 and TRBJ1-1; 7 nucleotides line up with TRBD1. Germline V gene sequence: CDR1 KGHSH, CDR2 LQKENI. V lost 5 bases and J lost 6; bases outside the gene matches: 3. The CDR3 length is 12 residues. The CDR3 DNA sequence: TGTGCCAGCTCAGACCAGGGGGCTGAAGCTTTCTTT. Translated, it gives CASSDQGAEAFF.

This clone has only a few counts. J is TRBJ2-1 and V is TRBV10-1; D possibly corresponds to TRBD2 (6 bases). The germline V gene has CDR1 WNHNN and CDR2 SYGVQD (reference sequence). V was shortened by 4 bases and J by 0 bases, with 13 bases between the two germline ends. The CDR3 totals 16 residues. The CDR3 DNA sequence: TGCGCCAGCAGTGCCGGGGGAGCGAGCTCCTACAATGAGCAGTTCTTC. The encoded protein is CASSAGGASSYNEQFF.

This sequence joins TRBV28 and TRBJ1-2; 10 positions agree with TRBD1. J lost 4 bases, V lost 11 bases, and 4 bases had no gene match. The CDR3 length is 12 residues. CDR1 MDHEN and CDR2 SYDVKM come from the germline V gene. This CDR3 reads CAGGDRGYGYTF. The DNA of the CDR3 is TGTGCCGGTGGGGACAGGGGCTATGGCTACACCTTC.

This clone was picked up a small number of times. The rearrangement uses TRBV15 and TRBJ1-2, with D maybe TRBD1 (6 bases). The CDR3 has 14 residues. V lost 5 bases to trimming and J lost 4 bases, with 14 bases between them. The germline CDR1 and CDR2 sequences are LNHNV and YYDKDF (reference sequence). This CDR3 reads CATSAGARGYGYTF. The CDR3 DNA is TGTGCCACCAGCGCGGGGGCGCGAGGCTATGGCTACACCTTC.

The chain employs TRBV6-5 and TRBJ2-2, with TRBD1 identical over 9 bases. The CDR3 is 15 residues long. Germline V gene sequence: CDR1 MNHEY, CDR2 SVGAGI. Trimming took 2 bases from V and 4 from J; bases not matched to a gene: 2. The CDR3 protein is CASSYMTGGTGELFF. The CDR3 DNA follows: TGTGCCAGCAGTTACATGACAGGGGGCACCGGGGAGCTGTTTTTT.

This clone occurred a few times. DNA of the CDR3: TGTGCCAGTAGTACCACCCCCAACAAGGAGGGCTACACCTTC. This gives the protein CASSTTPNKEGYTF. The rearrangement joins TRBV19 to TRBJ1-2; no reliable D call. Germline V lookup: CDR1 LNHDA, CDR2 SQIVND (reference sequence). This CDR3 contains 14 residues. The V and J ends lost 4 bases and 8 bases respectively, with 17 bases between them.

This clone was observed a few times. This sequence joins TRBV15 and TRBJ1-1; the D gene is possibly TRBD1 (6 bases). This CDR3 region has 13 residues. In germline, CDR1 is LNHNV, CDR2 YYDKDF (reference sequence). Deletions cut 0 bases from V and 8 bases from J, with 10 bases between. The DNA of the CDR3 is TGTGCCACCAGCAGAGACACCGACAGGGAAGCTTTCTTT. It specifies CATSRDTDREAFF.

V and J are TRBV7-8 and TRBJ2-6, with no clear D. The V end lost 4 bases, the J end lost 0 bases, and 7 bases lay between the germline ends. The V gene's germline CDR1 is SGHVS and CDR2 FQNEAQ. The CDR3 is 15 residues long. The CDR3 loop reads CASSSPHSGANVLTF. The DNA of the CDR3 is TGTGCCAGCAGCTCCCCACACTCTGGGGCCAACGTCCTGACTTTC.

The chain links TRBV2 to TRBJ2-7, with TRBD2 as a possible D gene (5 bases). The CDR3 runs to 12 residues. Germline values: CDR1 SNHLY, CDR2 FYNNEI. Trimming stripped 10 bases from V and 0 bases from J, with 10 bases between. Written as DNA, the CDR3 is TGTGCCACACATAGCGCCTCCTACGAGCAGTACTTC. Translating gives CATHSASYEQYF.

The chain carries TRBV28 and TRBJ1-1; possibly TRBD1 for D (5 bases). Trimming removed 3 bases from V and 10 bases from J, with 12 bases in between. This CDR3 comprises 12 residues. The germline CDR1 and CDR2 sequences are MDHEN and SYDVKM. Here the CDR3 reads CASSLGQGIAFF. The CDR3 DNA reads TGTGCCAGCAGTTTGGGGCAGGGCATAGCTTTCTTT.